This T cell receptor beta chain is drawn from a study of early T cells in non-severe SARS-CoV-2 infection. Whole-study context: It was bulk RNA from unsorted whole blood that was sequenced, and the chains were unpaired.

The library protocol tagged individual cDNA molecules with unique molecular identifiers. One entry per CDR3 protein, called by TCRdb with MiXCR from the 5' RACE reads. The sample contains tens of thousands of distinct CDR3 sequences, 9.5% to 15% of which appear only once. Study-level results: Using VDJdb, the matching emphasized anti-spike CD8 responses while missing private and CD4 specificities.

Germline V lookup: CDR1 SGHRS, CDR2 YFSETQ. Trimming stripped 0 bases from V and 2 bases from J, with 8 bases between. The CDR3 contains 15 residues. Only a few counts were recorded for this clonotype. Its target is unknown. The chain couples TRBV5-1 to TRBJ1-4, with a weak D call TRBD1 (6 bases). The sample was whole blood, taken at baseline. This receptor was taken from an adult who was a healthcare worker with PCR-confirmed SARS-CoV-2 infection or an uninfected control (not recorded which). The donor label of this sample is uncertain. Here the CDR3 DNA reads TGCGCCAGCAGCTTGGTTGGGGGCACTAATGAAAAACTGTTTTTT. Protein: CASSLVGGTNEKLFF.